Listed below are T cell receptor beta chains from one sample, sequenced in a study of blood T cell repertoires in COVID-19. Some clones are missing from TCRdb's copy, which holds only in-frame ones; the method was immunoSEQ multiplex PCR. The sample includes approximately 11,000 clones, approximately 84% of them seen just once. Sample: peripheral blood. Receptors originate from a man in his forties or fifties with active COVID-19. Each CDR3 is given with its conserved first and last residue. The order of the fields is J gene, D gene, clone size, V gene, CDR3 protein, CDR3 DNA. A D gene is named only where the DNA matches it firmly. Size is omitted from some rows. Given values are once, few, many or a class for expanded clones.

TRBJ2-1,-,-,TRBV30,CAWGLSYNEQFF,TGTGCCTGGGGACTTTCTTACAATGAGCAGTTCTTC
TRBJ2-1,-,-,TRBV28,CASSLRLAAEQFF,TGTGCCAGCAGTTTACGGCTAGCCGCGGAGCAGTTCTTC
TRBJ2-2,-,few,TRBV9,CASSPTAGTNTGELFF,TGTGCCAGCAGCCCCACGGCGGGAACGAACACCGGGGAGCTGTTTTTT
TRBJ2-7,TRBD1,once,TRBV5-6,CASSGLTGPGYEQYF,TGTGCCAGCAGCGGGCTGACAGGGCCGGGCTACGAGCAGTACTTC
TRBJ1-1,-,-,TRBV4-1,CASSQGQFTEAFF,TGCGCCAGCAGCCAAGGACAGTTCACTGAAGCTTTCTTT
TRBJ1-1,-,-,TRBV25-1,CASSEFGRNTEAFF,TGTGCCAGCAGTGAATTTGGCCGGAACACTGAAGCTTTCTTT
TRBJ2-7,TRBD1,-,TRBV27,CASSLGTGHEQYF,TGTGCCAGCAGTTTAGGGACAGGGCACGAGCAGTACTTC
TRBJ2-1,-,-,TRBV29-1,CSPRTSNEQFF,TGCAGCCCACGAACGAGTAACGAGCAGTTCTTC
TRBJ1-6,TRBD1,-,TRBV6-5,CASSPQGNSPLHF,TGTGCCAGCAGTCCACAGGGGAACTCACCCCTCCACTTT
TRBJ2-5,-,-,TRBV24-1,CATSDFTGQGKRETQYF,TGTGCCACCAGTGATTTTACCGGGCAGGGGAAAAGAGAGACCCAGTACTTC
TRBJ2-1,TRBD2,-,TRBV7-6,CASSARLAGTNNEQFF,TGTGCCAGCAGCGCACGACTAGCGGGAACAAACAATGAGCAGTTCTTC
TRBJ2-7,TRBD1,-,TRBV7-9,CASSWTGGDSYEQYF,TGTGCCAGCAGCTGGACAGGGGGCGACTCCTACGAGCAGTACTTC
TRBJ1-3,-,-,TRBV10-1,CASSEGLNSGNTIYF,TGCGCCAGCAGTGAGGGACTGAACTCTGGAAACACCATATATTTT
TRBJ2-1,-,-,TRBV10-1,CASSEGGLDEQFF,TGCGCCAGCAGTGAAGGGGGTCTCGATGAGCAGTTCTTC
TRBJ2-1,TRBD2,-,TRBV29-1,CSVGAGLAGVEQFF,TGCAGCGTGGGGGCCGGACTAGCGGGTGTTGAGCAGTTCTTC
TRBJ2-7,TRBD2,-,TRBV9,CASSPSGSNYEQYF,TGTGCCAGCAGCCCAAGCGGGAGCAATTACGAGCAGTACTTC
TRBJ1-5,TRBD1,-,TRBV19,CASSPGDRVMGNQPQHF,TGTGCCAGTAGTCCAGGCGACAGGGTAATGGGCAATCAGCCCCAGCATTTT
TRBJ2-7,TRBD1,-,TRBV2,CASSTTGGWYEQYF,TGTGCCAGCAGTACTACAGGGGGCTGGTACGAGCAGTACTTC
TRBJ2-7,TRBD2,-,TRBV6-2/TRBV6-3,CASSYYGLASYEQYF,TGTGCCAGCAGTTATTATGGACTAGCGAGCTACGAGCAGTACTTC
TRBJ2-7,-,-,TRBV11-1,CASSLADTYEQYF,TGTGCCAGCAGCTTAGCGGACACTTACGAGCAGTACTTC
TRBJ2-5,-,-,TRBV27,CASTTRGGVEETQYF,TGTGCCAGCACCACAAGGGGGGGGGTGGAAGAGACCCAGTACTTC
TRBJ2-2,TRBD2,-,TRBV11-3,CASSLSWAGGPTGELFF,TGTGCCAGCAGCTTATCATGGGCGGGAGGGCCAACCGGGGAGCTGTTTTTT
TRBJ2-7,TRBD2,once,TRBV10-2,CASSAGGPWEQYF,TGCGCCAGCAGTGCGGGAGGGCCTTGGGAGCAGTACTTC
TRBJ2-7,TRBD1,-,TRBV7-6,CASSRNGTGGHEQYF,TGTGCCAGCAGCCGAAACGGGACAGGGGGCCACGAGCAGTACTTC
TRBJ2-7,TRBD2,-,TRBV27,CASSLSAGGYEQYF,TGTGCCAGCAGTCTCTCTGCGGGAGGCTACGAGCAGTACTTC
TRBJ1-5,TRBD1,-,TRBV27,CASRTGQGHQPQHF,TGTGCCAGCAGGACGGGACAGGGGCACCAGCCCCAGCATTTT
TRBJ2-1,-,-,TRBV6-5,CASSWGQEGGDEQFF,TGTGCCAGCAGTTGGGGACAGGAGGGGGGGGATGAGCAGTTCTTC
TRBJ2-7,TRBD2,-,TRBV27,CASSLSGTSGRSYEQYF,TGTGCCAGCAGCCTGTCGGGGACTAGCGGGAGGTCCTACGAGCAGTACTTC
TRBJ2-1,TRBD2,-,TRBV12-3/TRBV12-4,CASTTPGGNEQFF,TGTGCCAGCACCACGCCGGGAGGGAATGAGCAGTTCTTC
TRBJ2-1,TRBD2,-,TRBV29-1,CSVGTSGYNEQFF,TGCAGCGTTGGGACTAGCGGTTACAATGAGCAGTTCTTC
TRBJ2-1,-,once,TRBV2,CASSELDNSYNEQFF,TGTGCCAGCAGTGAACTCGACAACTCCTACAATGAGCAGTTCTTC
TRBJ1-2,TRBD1,-,TRBV6-4,CASSETTGVVNGYTF,TGTGCCAGCAGTGAGACGACAGGGGTAGTGAATGGCTACACCTTC
TRBJ2-3,TRBD2,once,TRBV28,CASTLAGVTDTQYF,TGTGCCAGCACTTTAGCGGGAGTGACAGATACGCAGTATTTT
TRBJ2-7,-,-,TRBV12-5,CASGLRSTYEQYF,TGTGCTAGTGGTTTGAGGAGCACCTACGAGCAGTACTTC
TRBJ1-5,TRBD1,-,TRBV27,CASSPTGGNQPQHF,TGTGCCAGCAGCCCTACAGGGGGCAATCAGCCCCAGCATTTT
TRBJ2-7,-,-,TRBV19,CASSVGEAYEQYF,TGTGCCAGTAGCGTAGGGGAGGCCTACGAGCAGTACTTC